The 10 T cell receptor beta chains listed next were all sequenced from one sample in a study of control samples from healthy donors and cancer patients. TCRdb keeps only in-frame clones here, not all; method: immunoSEQ multiplex PCR. Seen here are about 26,000 clones, 75% to 85% observed once, and the top ten hold about a quarter. The material sequenced was PBMCs. These receptors originate from a man in his 60s with colorectal cancer.

The V call is TRBV7-9, the J call TRBJ1-2; no reliable D call. CDR3 length: 14 amino acids. Looked up from germline, CDR1 is SEHNR and CDR2 is FQNEAQ (reference sequence). Deletions cut 5 bases from V and 8 bases from J, with 18 bases between. DNA of the CDR3: TGTGCCAGCAGCCAAACCGACCGAGCCGGGGGCTACACCTTC. This gives the protein CASSQTDRAGGYTF.

This sequence joins TRBV24-1 and TRBJ1-5; the D gene is possibly TRBD1 (5 bases). The CDR3 has 15 residues. Germline V gene data show CDR1 as KGHDR and CDR2 as SFDVKD. V was cut by 3 bases and J by 4 bases, with 12 bases left in between. CDR3 sequence: CATSDRSTANQPQHF. The CDR3 DNA reads as TGTGCCACCAGTGATCGCTCGACAGCAAATCAGCCCCAGCATTTT.

The V and J genes are TRBV19 and TRBJ1-2; no firm D call. The ends were cut back, 6 bases at V and 4 bases at J, with 21 bases in the middle. The CDR3 covers 16 residues. Germline CDR1 reads LNHDA; CDR2 reads SQIVND (reference sequence). The CDR3 DNA reads TGTGCCAGTAGGGAAGCTCGAACGACGACGGGCTATGGCTACACCTTC. It yields the protein CASREARTTTGYGYTF.

This sequence joins TRBV27 and TRBJ1-1; D is undetermined. Between the trimmed V and J ends, which lost 3 bases and 3 bases, there was a span of 11 bases. Germline V gene lookup returns CDR1 MNHEY and CDR2 SMNVEV (reference sequence). This CDR3 is 14 amino acids long. The chain's CDR3 is CASSFDPGYTEAFF. The CDR3 DNA follows: TGTGCCAGCAGTTTTGATCCGGGATACACTGAAGCTTTCTTT.

V and J are TRBV5-6 and TRBJ1-2, with D possibly TRBD1 on 6 matching bases. Trimming took 4 bases from V and 3 from J, leaving 19 bases between them. There are 16 residues in the CDR3. From germline, CDR1 is SGHDT and CDR2 YYEEEE. The chain's CDR3 is CASSRAYWGADYGYTF. The CDR3 nucleotides read TGTGCCAGCAGCCGGGCCTATTGGGGGGCTGACTATGGCTACACCTTC.

The rearrangement joins TRBV4-1 to TRBJ1-5; D is unclear. This CDR3 has 15 residues. The germline V gene encodes CDR1 MGHRA and CDR2 YSYEKL. Trimming took off 1 base at V and 3 bases at J, with 10 bases between the two ends. Here the CDR3 DNA reads TGCGCCAGCAGCCAAGTCCGGACTTCCAATCAGCCCCAGCATTTT. Its translation: CASSQVRTSNQPQHF.

This chain connects TRBV5-1 to TRBJ1-2; D ambiguous. The CDR3 runs 12 residues. Germline CDR1 and CDR2: SGHRS and YFSETQ. The V gene lost 5 bases and the J gene lost 8 bases, with 13 bases spanning the gap. The CDR3 protein is CASSDGWSGYTF. The CDR3 bases are TGCGCCAGCAGTGACGGGTGGTCAGGCTACACCTTC.

The chain combines TRBV29-1 with TRBJ1-2; no clear D gene. From germline, CDR1 is SQVTM and CDR2 ANQGSEA. This CDR3 has 16 amino acids. Trimming pared 0 bases from V and 5 bases from J, leaving 19 bases between. In DNA form, the CDR3 reads TGCAGCGTTGAAGACCCCCGGCGGGCCTCGGGATATGGCTACACCTTC. This codes for CSVEDPRRASGYGYTF.

The V and J genes are TRBV5-5 and TRBJ2-2; D is undetermined. V gave up 3 bases and J gave up 6 bases, with 12 bases separating them. The CDR3 has 14 residues. Germline V lookup: CDR1 SGHKS, CDR2 YYEKEE (reference sequence). The CDR3 spells CASSSKVWPGELFF. The CDR3 coding sequence is TGTGCCAGCAGCTCAAAAGTTTGGCCCGGGGAGCTGTTTTTT. Variable domain in full (rest from reference TRBV5-5 and TRBJ2-2): DAGVTQSPTHLIKTRGQQVTLRCSPISGHKSVSWYQQVLGQGPQFIFQYYEKEERGRGNFPDRFSARQFPNYSSELNVNALLLGDSALYLCASSSKVWPGELFFGEGSRLTVL.

In this sample, this clone turned up once. J is TRBJ2-1 and V is TRBV5-1, with D unclear. Deletions cut 2 bases from V and 9 bases from J, with 12 bases between. Germline CDR1 and CDR2: SGHRS and YFSETQ. The length of the CDR3 is 13 residues. CDR3 in DNA: TGCGCCAGCAGCTTAGGCGAAGGTGGTGAGCAGTTCTTC. Protein sequence: CASSLGEGGEQFF.